This T cell receptor (beta chain) was captured in a study of T-cell memory formation after mild COVID-19. Study-level findings and limits: Still unconfirmed is whether the second-wave clones peaking on day 37 recognized SARS-CoV-2. Clones contracting across day 15 to 85 had a balanced CD4/CD8 profile; later expanding clones leaned CD4+.

Of note for this clonotype: The antigen remains unidentified.

The CDR3 consists of 16 residues. The germline V gene encodes CDR1 SGHTA and CDR2 FQGTGA. V was shortened by 2 bases and J by 1 base, with 13 bases between the two germline ends. TCRdb re-called the 5' RACE reads through MiXCR, storing one row per CDR3 protein. This sample yields 150,000 to 200,000 distinct CDR3 sequences, of which around 16% are seen a single time; roughly 2.1% belongs to the top ten. Sequenced: PBMCs or a T cell subset sorted from them (not recorded which). This sequence was found in an adult woman who had mild COVID-19 (a few samples of this study predate the infection). Cell type and time point are not known. The chain is built from TRBV7-3 and TRBJ2-3; TRBD2 is a possible D gene (6 bases). The CDR3 nucleotides read TGTGCCAGCAGCTTAGTTGGGACTTCCGGCACAGATACGCAGTATTTT. Amino acids: CASSLVGTSGTDTQYF.